This T cell receptor (beta chain) was recorded in a study of cytomegalovirus exposure and HLA in healthy donors. The V gene end was trimmed by 2 bases and the J gene end by 11 bases; junction bases not matched to a gene: 6. This CDR3 has 14 residues. In germline, CDR1 is MNHEY, CDR2 SMNVEV (reference sequence). Both 60 Vbeta primers and 13 Jbeta primers went into the PCR. Produced via immunoSEQ multiplex PCR; TCRdb's table is partial and in-frame only. The repertoire holds roughly 200,000 clones, with 73% as singletons. This receptor was identified in a woman in her twenties or thirties in good health and CMV-seronegative. The chain recombines TRBV27 with TRBJ2-5; 12 bases are a match to TRBD2. Sequences were obtained from PBMCs. CDR3 nucleotides: TGTGCCAGCAGTTTACGGCTAGCGGGGGGGGAGCAGTACTTC. Translating it yields CASSLRLAGGEQYF.